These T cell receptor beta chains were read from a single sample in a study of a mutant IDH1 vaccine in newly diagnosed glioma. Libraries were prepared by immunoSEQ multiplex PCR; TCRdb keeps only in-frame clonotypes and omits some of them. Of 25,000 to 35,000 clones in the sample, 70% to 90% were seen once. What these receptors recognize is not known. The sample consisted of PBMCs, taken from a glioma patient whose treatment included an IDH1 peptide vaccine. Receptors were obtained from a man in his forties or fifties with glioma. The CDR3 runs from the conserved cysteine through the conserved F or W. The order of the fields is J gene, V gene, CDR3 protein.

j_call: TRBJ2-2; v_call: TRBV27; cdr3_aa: CASSLRRDLEYLTGELFF
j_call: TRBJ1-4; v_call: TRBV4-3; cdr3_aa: CASSQDRGANEKLFF
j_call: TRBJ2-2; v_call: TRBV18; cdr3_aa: CASSPSGGSNTGELFF
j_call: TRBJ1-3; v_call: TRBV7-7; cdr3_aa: CASSLEAGAGNTIYF
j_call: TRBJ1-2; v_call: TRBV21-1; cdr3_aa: CASSLKPGQCNYGYTF
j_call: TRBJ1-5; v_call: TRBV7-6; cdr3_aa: CASSLVGGSNQPQHF
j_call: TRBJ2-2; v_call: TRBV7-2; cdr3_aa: CASSSPGTVNTGELFF
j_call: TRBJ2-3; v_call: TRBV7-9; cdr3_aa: CASSVAIAGTDTQYF
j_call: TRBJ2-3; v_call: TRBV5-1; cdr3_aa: CASSLAGGLTDTQYF
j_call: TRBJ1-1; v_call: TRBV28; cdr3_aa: CASSGEPNTEAFF